This note documents a single T cell receptor (beta chain) sequence. These data come from a study of cytomegalovirus exposure and HLA in healthy donors. Per the germline V gene, CDR1 is LNHDA and CDR2 is SQIVND (reference sequence). The CDR3 extends over 15 amino acids. J was trimmed by 6 bases and V by 7 bases; bases with no gene match: 10. The PCR was carried out with 60 Vbeta primers and 13 Jbeta primers. Repertoires were generated with immunoSEQ multiplex PCR, while TCRdb's copy carries only in-frame clones and drops some. The top ten clones hold more than 6.5% of a sample with more than 85,000 clones, around 76% of them seen once.

The chain links TRBV19 to TRBJ2-3; 10 nucleotides align to TRBD2. The TCR comes from a man in his forties or fifties in good health and CMV-seropositive. Material: PBMCs. The CDR3 sequence: CASTALAGATDTQYF. The CDR3 nucleotides are TGTGCCAGTACGGCCCTAGCGGGAGCAACTGATACGCAGTATTTT.